Detailed here is one T cell receptor (beta chain). In the original analysis: How many nucleated cells were present was estimated from reference gene primer amplification. This table comes from immunoSEQ multiplex PCR, and its TCRdb copy is limited to in-frame clones, with some not included. The DNA was the basis for D and trimming; V, J and clone size are from that table. The repertoire holds 95,000 to 150,000 clones, with more than 70% as singletons. This record belongs to a study of blood T cell repertoires in COVID-19. Across the study: The origin of the acute and convalescent COVID-19 samples was the United States, Italy and Spain. PBMCs, B-cell-depleted T cells, or T cells were the source of the cDNA or gDNA that made up the material.

Between the trimmed V and J ends, which lost 5 bases and 6 bases, there was a span of 14 bases. This CDR3 spans 13 amino acids. Germline CDR1 is SGHNT and CDR2 is YENEEA. What was sequenced was peripheral blood. The receptor comes from a human donor in a cohort sampled during active COVID-19. This chain connects TRBV11-3 to TRBJ2-7; D is undetermined. The CDR3 DNA reads TGTGCCAGCAGCAGGCGAGGCTTGGGCGAGCAGTACTTC. Translated: CASSRRGLGEQYF.